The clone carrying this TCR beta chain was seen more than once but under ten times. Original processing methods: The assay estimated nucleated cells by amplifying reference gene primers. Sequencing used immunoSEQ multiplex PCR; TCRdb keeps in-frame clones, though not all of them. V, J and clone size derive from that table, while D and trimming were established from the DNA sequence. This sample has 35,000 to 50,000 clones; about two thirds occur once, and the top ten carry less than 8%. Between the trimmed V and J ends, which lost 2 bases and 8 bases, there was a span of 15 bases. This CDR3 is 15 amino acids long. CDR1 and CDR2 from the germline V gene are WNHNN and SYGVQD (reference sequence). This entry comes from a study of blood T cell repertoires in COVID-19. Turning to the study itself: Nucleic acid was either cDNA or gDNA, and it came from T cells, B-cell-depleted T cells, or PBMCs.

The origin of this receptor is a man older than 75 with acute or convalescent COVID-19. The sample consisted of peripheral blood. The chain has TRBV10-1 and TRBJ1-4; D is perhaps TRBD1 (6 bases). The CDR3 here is CASSEIQGRGEKLFF. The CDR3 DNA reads TGCGCCAGCAGTGAGATACAGGGTCGGGGCGAAAAACTGTTTTTT.